The next 12 T cell receptor beta chains were all read from a single sample in a study of graft-versus-host responses after intestinal transplantation. Profiled with immunoSEQ multiplex PCR; TCRdb holds only in-frame clones, not every one. Among over 90,000 clones listed, 80% to 95% were seen once. Antigen specificity for these receptors is unknown. Specimen: unstimulated CD8+ T cells sorted from spleen or lymph node cells, collected before intestinal transplant. Receptor source: a human donor who received an intestinal transplant.

This rearrangement joins TRBV6-5 to TRBJ1-2, with D tentatively TRBD1 (5 bases). Trimming took 0 bases from V and 2 from J, leaving 13 bases between them. The germline gives CDR1 MNHEY, CDR2 SVGAGI. CDR3 length: 16 amino acids. The CDR3 nucleotides read TGTGCCAGCAGTTACTCCGTAAATCCAGGGAACTATGGCTACACCTTC. Protein product: CASSYSVNPGNYGYTF.

The rearrangement links TRBV15 to TRBJ2-6; D is uncertain. The CDR3 totals 15 residues. Germline V gene sequence: CDR1 LNHNV, CDR2 YYDKDF (reference sequence). With 4 bases removed from V and 0 bases from J, the gap between germline ends came to 7 bases. CDR3: CATSTESSGANVLTF. The CDR3 DNA reads as TGTGCCACCAGCACGGAAAGCTCTGGGGCCAACGTCCTGACTTTC.

The chain employs TRBV9 and TRBJ2-6; D gene unclear. With 4 bases removed from V and 0 bases from J, the gap between germline ends came to 5 bases. Germline CDR1 SGDLS, CDR2 YYNGEE. The CDR3 spans 14 residues. As DNA, the CDR3 is TGTGCCAGCAGCCGAAGCTCTGGGGCCAACGTCCTGACTTTC. It yields the protein CASSRSSGANVLTF.

The J gene is TRBJ2-1, the V gene TRBV5-4; TRBD2 matches at 8 bases. Germline CDR1 is SGHNT and CDR2 is YYREEE (reference sequence). The CDR3 consists of 17 residues. The trim removed 0 bases at V and 0 bases at J, leaving 5 bases unmatched. CDR3: CASSLAGSGSSYNEQFF. CDR3 nucleotide sequence: TGTGCCAGCAGCTTGGCCGGGAGCGGGAGCTCCTACAATGAGCAGTTCTTC.

V and J are TRBV6-5 and TRBJ1-4, with 10 positions matching TRBD1. The CDR3 totals 14 residues. Per the germline V gene, CDR1 is MNHEY and CDR2 is SVGAGI. J lost 7 bases, V lost 3 bases, and 2 bases had no gene match. The CDR3 spells CASSYGQGGEKLFF. CDR3 nucleotide sequence: TGTGCCAGCAGTTATGGACAGGGGGGTGAAAAACTGTTTTTT.

This chain links TRBV4-1 with TRBJ2-7; either TRBD1 or TRBD2 may fit D (6 bases each). V was shortened by 4 bases and J by 4 bases, with 17 bases between the two germline ends. The length of the CDR3 is 15 residues. Germline CDR1 is MGHRA and CDR2 is YSYEKL. The chain's CDR3 is CASSLTRGATYEQYF. DNA for the CDR3: TGCGCCAGCAGCCTTACTAGGGGGGCGACTTACGAGCAGTACTTC.

V gene TRBV6-5 combines with J gene TRBJ1-1; D is undetermined. CDR3 size: 16 residues. Germline assignment: CDR1 MNHEY and CDR2 SVGAGI. The germline V and J ends were trimmed by 0 bases and 1 base, with 12 bases remaining between them. This CDR3 is CASSYSIGKGNTEAFF. DNA for the CDR3: TGTGCCAGCAGTTACTCGATTGGGAAAGGGAACACTGAAGCTTTCTTT.

The chain joins TRBV5-1 to TRBJ2-3; D is undetermined. Germline CDR1 is SGHRS and CDR2 is YFSETQ. The V and J ends lost 0 bases and 4 bases respectively, with 3 bases between them. This CDR3 contains 12 residues. CDR3 sequence (DNA): TGCGCCAGCAGCTTGGCAGCAGATACGCAGTATTTT. Translation gives CASSLAADTQYF.

The chain uses TRBV7-9 and TRBJ2-2; weak D call: TRBD1 (5 bases). Trimming took off 1 base at V and 6 bases at J, with 6 bases between the two ends. This CDR3 is built from 13 residues. CDR1 and CDR2 from the germline V gene are SEHNR and FQNEAQ (reference sequence). CDR3 sequence (DNA): TGTGCCAGCAGCTTAGAGGGGTCCGGGGAGCTGTTTTTT. Protein sequence: CASSLEGSGELFF.

V gene TRBV6-1 combines with J gene TRBJ1-2; D remains unclear. Germline CDR1 MNHNS, CDR2 SASEGT. The CDR3 length is 14 residues. V was cut by 2 bases and J by 8 bases, with 15 bases left in between. CDR3 amino acids: CASSESVGGEGYTF. CDR3 bases: TGTGCCAGCAGTGAATCCGTTGGTGGGGAAGGCTACACCTTC.

For this clone: At the DNA level, this CDR3 is encoded by other sequences in the same sample as well. The chain uses TRBV6-6 and TRBJ2-5; possibly TRBD1 or TRBD2 for D (6 bases each). V dropped 0 bases and J dropped 4 bases, with 9 bases sitting between them. This CDR3 region has 14 residues. Germline V gene lookup returns CDR1 MNHNY and CDR2 SVGAGI (reference sequence). This CDR3 reads CASSYSRGLETQYF. CDR3 sequence (DNA): TGTGCCAGCAGTTACTCCCGGGGGCTAGAGACCCAGTACTTC.

The chain couples TRBV29-1 to TRBJ2-5; D possibly matches TRBD1 or TRBD2 (6 bases each). The CDR3 runs to 13 residues. The V gene lost 7 bases and the J gene lost 2 bases, with 14 bases spanning the gap. Germline CDR1 SQVTM, CDR2 ANQGSEA. The CDR3 is CSARGGNQETQYF. CDR3 DNA sequence: TGCAGCGCCCGAGGGGGGAATCAAGAGACCCAGTACTTC.